Following are 18 T cell receptor beta chains from one sample sequenced in a study of cytomegalovirus exposure and HLA in healthy donors. PCR employed 60 Vbeta and 13 Jbeta primers. Here immunoSEQ multiplex PCR was the method, and the copy in TCRdb shows in-frame clones only, minus some. The profile covers about 120,000 clones, with around 77% appearing a single time and about 5.4% taken by the ten largest. The source material was PBMCs. The receptors shown here come from a woman aged 25 to 45 in good health and CMV-seropositive.

The chain has TRBV6-5 and TRBJ1-5, with 7 bases matching TRBD1. V dropped 6 bases and J dropped 4; count of bases not matched to a gene: 9. Germline CDR1 MNHEY, CDR2 SVGAGI. The CDR3 is made up of 15 amino acids. The CDR3 region has the DNA TGTGCCAGCAGACGCGGAGGGGGCGAGAATCAGCCCCAGCATTTT. Its translation is CASRRGGGENQPQHF.

This chain connects TRBV5-4 to TRBJ2-5, with 7 bases fitting TRBD2. The CDR3 contains 14 residues. After removal of 4 bases from V and 3 bases from J, the junction contained 6 bases not matched to a gene. Germline assignment: CDR1 SGHNT and CDR2 YYREEE (reference sequence). Here the CDR3 reads CASSLRLAEETQYF. Here the CDR3 DNA reads TGTGCCAGCAGCCTCCGACTAGCAGAAGAGACCCAGTACTTC. Full variable domain (outside the CDR3, taken from reference TRBV5-4 and TRBJ2-5): ETGVTQSPTHLIKTRGQQVTLRCSSQSGHNTVSWYQQALGQGPQFIFQYYREEENGRGNFPPRFSGLQFPNYSSELNVNALELDDSALYLCASSLRLAEETQYFGPGTRLLVL.

J is TRBJ1-1 and V is TRBV5-4; tentatively, D is TRBD1 (5 bases). The ends were cut back, 4 bases at V and 0 bases at J, with 16 bases in the middle. Germline V gene data show CDR1 as SGHNT and CDR2 as YYREEE (reference sequence). The CDR3 length is 16 residues. The CDR3 is CASSPPFTGLNTEAFF. CDR3 DNA sequence: TGTGCCAGCAGCCCGCCGTTTACAGGCCTGAACACTGAAGCTTTCTTT.

The chain combines TRBV10-1 with TRBJ2-3; TRBD2 matches at 9 bases. V lost 0 bases to trimming and J lost 2 bases; unmatched junction nucleotides: 9. The CDR3 has 18 amino acids. Germline-derived CDR1 and CDR2 are WNHNN and SYGVQD (reference sequence). The DNA for the CDR3 is TGCGCCAGCAGTGAGTCGAAGACTAGCGGAACCTACACAGATACGCAGTATTTT. Protein: CASSESKTSGTYTDTQYF.

V usage is TRBV18 and J usage is TRBJ1-6; D might be TRBD1 (5 bases). V was pared by 3 bases and J by 9 bases, with 18 bases between. This CDR3 spans 16 amino acids. Germline CDR1 KGHSH, CDR2 LQKENI. The CDR3 DNA reads TGTGCCAGCTCACCGCCGGGGCGGGGCAAGGGTTCACCCCTCCACTTT. Protein product: CASSPPGRGKGSPLHF.

V gene TRBV2 combines with J gene TRBJ1-6; possibly TRBD1 for D (5 bases). The CDR3 runs to 15 residues. With 6 bases removed from V and 9 bases from J, the gap between germline ends came to 18 bases. CDR1 and CDR2 (germline): SNHLY, FYNNEI. The CDR3 here is CASRDSRVAPSPLHF. The CDR3 DNA is TGTGCCAGCAGAGACAGCCGGGTCGCTCCTTCACCCCTCCACTTT.

This clone was counted a few times. The chain carries TRBV9 and TRBJ2-3; 8 nucleotides line up with TRBD2. The CDR3 is made up of 15 amino acids. V lost 3 bases, J lost 2 bases, and 5 bases stayed unmatched. CDR1 and CDR2 from the germline V gene are SGDLS and YYNGEE. The CDR3 DNA sequence: TGTGCCAGCAGCGGAACTAGCGGTTTCACAGATACGCAGTATTTT. This gives the protein CASSGTSGFTDTQYF.

This chain joins TRBV11-3 and TRBJ1-1; D is unresolved. CDR1 and CDR2 (germline): SGHNT, YENEEA. This CDR3 contains 13 residues. V dropped 5 bases and J dropped 0 bases, with 7 bases sitting between them. DNA of the CDR3: TGTGCCAGCAGCGGAACAGTGAACACTGAAGCTTTCTTT. This sequence encodes CASSGTVNTEAFF.

CDR3 in DNA: TGCGCCAGCAGTACTCCCACAGATACGCAGTATTTT. As protein: CASSTPTDTQYF. The rearrangement links TRBV10-2 to TRBJ2-3; no reliable D call. This CDR3 contains 12 residues. Germline loops: CDR1 WSHSY, CDR2 SAAADI. Trimming removed 5 bases at V and 2 bases at J, with 5 bases between.

The chain is built from TRBV11-2 and TRBJ1-5; D gene ambiguous. This CDR3 contains 16 residues. The germline V gene encodes CDR1 SGHAT and CDR2 FQNNGV. V was pared by 2 bases and J by 3 bases, with 14 bases between. CDR3 amino acids: CASSLRGGEYNQPQHF. The CDR3 coding sequence is TGTGCCAGCAGCTTACGGGGTGGGGAATACAATCAGCCCCAGCATTTT.

As concerns this clone: Other DNA sequences in this specimen translate into the identical CDR3. The rearrangement uses TRBV29-1 and TRBJ1-4; possibly TRBD1 for D (6 bases). The CDR3 runs to 13 residues. Germline values: CDR1 SQVTM, CDR2 ANQGSEA. The CDR3 DNA follows: TGCAGTTACTCCGGGACAAATGCAGAAAAACTGTTTTTT. Residues: CSYSGTNAEKLFF.

The chain links TRBV10-3 to TRBJ2-5, with TRBD1 matching over 9 bases. Germline V CDR1 and CDR2: ENHRY, SYGVKD. V shed 8 bases, J shed 2 bases, and the junction held 0 bases outside the gene matches. The CDR3 has 12 amino acids. The CDR3: CAIGQGQETQYF. CDR3 coding DNA: TGTGCCATCGGACAGGGGCAAGAGACCCAGTACTTC.

The chain combines TRBV9 with TRBJ2-1; maybe TRBD1 (5 bases). Germline-derived CDR1 and CDR2 are SGDLS and YYNGEE. V was pared by 0 bases and J by 9 bases, with 7 bases between. This CDR3 comprises 12 residues. This CDR3 reads CASSVETAEQFF. The DNA for the CDR3 is TGTGCCAGCAGCGTAGAGACAGCTGAGCAGTTCTTC.

This clone was observed a handful of times. The chain has TRBV18 and TRBJ2-2, with D uncertain. V gave up 6 bases and J gave up 0 bases, with 17 bases separating them. The CDR3 is 17 amino acids. Germline V gene data show CDR1 as KGHSH and CDR2 as LQKENI. Written as DNA, the CDR3 is TGTGCCAGCTCCCTTAAACCGGGTGCCTCGAACACCGGGGAGCTGTTTTTT. Protein sequence: CASSLKPGASNTGELFF.

The J gene is TRBJ1-1, the V gene TRBV4-1; 8 nucleotides match TRBD1. The CDR3 covers 15 residues. Germline CDR1 MGHRA, CDR2 YSYEKL. V was pared by 2 bases and J by 4 bases, with 6 bases of the junction left unmatched. This CDR3 reads CASSQTWTGSTEAFF. CDR3 in DNA: TGCGCCAGCAGCCAAACATGGACAGGGTCCACTGAAGCTTTCTTT.

The chain has TRBV5-4 and TRBJ1-1, with no clear D. Germline V CDR1 and CDR2: SGHNT, YYREEE (reference sequence). Between the trimmed V and J ends, which lost 7 bases and 0 bases, there was a span of 13 bases. The CDR3 totals 14 residues. DNA of the CDR3: TGTGCCAGCGAGAAGCCACCCCTGAACACTGAAGCTTTCTTT. This encodes CASEKPPLNTEAFF.

The V gene is TRBV28, the J gene TRBJ2-7; 8 bases map to TRBD2. CDR3 length: 15 residues. V trimming: 1 base; J trimming: 2 bases; junction bases outside the gene matches: 4. The germline V gene has CDR1 MDHEN and CDR2 SYDVKM. CDR3 bases: TGTGCCAGCAGTTTATCAATAGCGGGAACCTACGAGCAGTACTTC. Its protein product is CASSLSIAGTYEQYF.

The J gene is TRBJ1-3, the V gene TRBV30, with 7 nucleotides matching TRBD1. CDR1 and CDR2 (germline): GTSNPN, SVGIG (reference sequence). This CDR3 spans 15 amino acids. V shed 5 bases, J shed 6 bases, and the junction held 13 bases outside the gene matches. The CDR3 DNA sequence: TGTGCCTGGGCCAGACAGGGACGGATCCTAAACACCATATATTTT. It translates to CAWARQGRILNTIYF.